The 2 T cell receptor beta chains in this list originate from one sample, sequenced in a study of cytomegalovirus exposure and HLA in healthy donors. 13 Jbeta primers and 60 Vbeta primers were used for the PCR. Profiling relied on immunoSEQ multiplex PCR, and the TCRdb table lists in-frame clones only, not all of them. The sample includes tens of thousands of clones, 70% to 85% of them seen just once. The material sequenced was PBMCs. Receptors originate from a man aged 60 to 75 in good health and CMV-seropositive.

The chain joins TRBV6-5 to TRBJ1-1; no clear D. CDR1 MNHEY and CDR2 SVGAGI come from the germline V gene. The V and J ends lost 2 bases and 3 bases respectively, with 7 bases between them. The CDR3 is made up of 13 amino acids. The CDR3 is CASSYSLDTEAFF. In DNA form, the CDR3 reads TGTGCCAGCAGTTACAGCCTAGACACTGAAGCTTTCTTT.

This chain uses TRBV27 with TRBJ1-6; D is uncertain. Germline CDR1 and CDR2: MNHEY and SMNVEV (reference sequence). The CDR3 consists of 14 residues. V lost 6 bases, J lost 0 bases, and 6 bases lay in between. Here the CDR3 DNA reads TGTGCCAGCAGGCCGAGCTCCTATAATTCACCCCTCCACTTT. Its translation: CASRPSSYNSPLHF.